The TCR beta chain under discussion was sequenced for a study of OX40 agonist ivuxolimab in advanced cancers. Study details: Patients enrolled in dose escalation were diagnosed with hepatocellular carcinoma, melanoma, renal cell or head and neck cancer. There were three patients with partial responses, one having hepatocellular carcinoma and two cutaneous melanoma. Study results and caveats: Antigen specificity of clonally expanded peripheral T cells was not established. Among T cells, CD8+ cells averaged more expanded clones than CD4+ cells.

Turning to this clone: Its antigen is not known.

Using immunoSEQ multiplex PCR, the repertoire was profiled, and TCRdb retains in-frame clones only, with some absent. The table has tens of thousands of clones, roughly 89% seen once. Germline V gene sequence: CDR1 SGHRS, CDR2 YFSETQ. The V and J ends lost 4 bases and 6 bases respectively, with 11 bases between them. The CDR3 extends over 13 amino acids. The chain joins TRBV5-1 to TRBJ2-1, with D hard to call. The receptor comes from an adult with an advanced solid tumor such as melanoma, head and neck, liver or kidney cancer. Sequenced material: CD4+ or CD8+ T cells sorted from blood, taken in a trial of the OX40 agonist ivuxolimab. The CDR3 loop is CASSPPGRNEQFF. The DNA of the CDR3 is TGCGCCAGCAGCCCCCCGGGTCGCAATGAGCAGTTCTTC.